The sequence of this T cell receptor (beta chain) was determined in a study of cytomegalovirus exposure and HLA in healthy donors. Whole-study results and caveats: In a later analysis, specific HLA alleles were associated with approximately 17,000 TCR beta sequences at a 0.05 false discovery rate.

This clone was found once. Its antigen is not identified. The PCR contained 60 Vbeta and 13 Jbeta primers. The method was immunoSEQ multiplex PCR; TCRdb's version includes in-frame clones alone and lacks a portion of them. The sample has some 220,000 clones; approximately 82% are singletons. Each donor was healthy, and each was a bone marrow donor. This CDR3 comprises 13 residues. V gave up 0 bases and J gave up 6 bases, with 10 bases separating them. The germline V gene has CDR1 SGHRS and CDR2 YFSETQ. The TCR was taken from a woman aged 35 to 49 in good health and CMV-seronegative. The sample was PBMCs. The rearrangement uses TRBV5-1 and TRBJ2-7; D gene uncertain. The CDR3 coding sequence is TGCGCCAGCAGCTTGGCCGGGTCTCCCGAGCAGTACTTC. Its translation is CASSLAGSPEQYF.